A selection of T cell receptor beta chains follows, all from one sample in a study of T cells in Graves' hyperthyroidism and ophthalmopathy. TCRdb recomputed calls from the multiplex PCR reads with MiXCR, one row per CDR3 protein. The repertoire holds fewer than 600,000 distinct CDR3 sequences, around 14% seen once, with 15% to 20% in the top ten. The sample was blood. The receptors shown here come from a woman younger than 30 with Graves' hyperthyroidism. Each CDR3 is given with its conserved first and last residue. D genes are given only for firm matches.

>TRBJ1-2|TRBD1|TRBV24-1
CATSDSGTERYGYTF
>TRBJ2-3|TRBD2|TRBV11-1
CASSFGREKADTQYF
>TRBJ2-3|TRBD2|TRBV4-2
CASSRREDGDTQYF
>TRBJ2-1|-|TRBV27
CASQLGPKSYNEQFF
>TRBJ1-1|-|TRBV29-1
CSVVRAYTEAFF
>TRBJ2-2|-|TRBV11-1
CASSRSLLNTGELFF
>TRBJ1-2|-|TRBV5-1
CASSRDLHGYTF
>TRBJ2-4|-|TRBV11-2
CASSLAHPQNIQYF
>TRBJ1-6|TRBD1|TRBV6-1
CASYGTEYSPLHF
>TRBJ1-6|-|TRBV10-3
CAISESPGLSSYNSPLHF
>TRBJ2-2|-|TRBV20-1
CSAILGGRVELFF
>TRBJ2-2|-|TRBV20-1
CSAREGLLNTGELFF
>TRBJ1-4|TRBD1|TRBV9
CASSADTGVREKLFF
>TRBJ2-7|-|TRBV5-1
CASSTRGGPREHEQYF
>TRBJ1-2|-|TRBV28
CASSLGGFYGYTF
>TRBJ1-1|-|TRBV3-1
CASSGIVAEAFF
>TRBJ2-1|-|TRBV20-1
CSARDTASSYNEQFF
>TRBJ1-1|-|TRBV12-5
CASGFDEVKAFF